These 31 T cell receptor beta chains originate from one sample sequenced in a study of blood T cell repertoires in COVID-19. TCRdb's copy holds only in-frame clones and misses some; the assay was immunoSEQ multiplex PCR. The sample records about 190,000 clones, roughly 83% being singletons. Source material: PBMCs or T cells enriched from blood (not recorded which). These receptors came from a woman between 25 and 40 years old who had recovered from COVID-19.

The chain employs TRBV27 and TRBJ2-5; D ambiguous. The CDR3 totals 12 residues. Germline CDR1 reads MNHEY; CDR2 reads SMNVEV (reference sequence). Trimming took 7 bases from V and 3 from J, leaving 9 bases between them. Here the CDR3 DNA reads TGTGCCAGCAATGGGCCGAAAGAGACCCAGTACTTC. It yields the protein CASNGPKETQYF.

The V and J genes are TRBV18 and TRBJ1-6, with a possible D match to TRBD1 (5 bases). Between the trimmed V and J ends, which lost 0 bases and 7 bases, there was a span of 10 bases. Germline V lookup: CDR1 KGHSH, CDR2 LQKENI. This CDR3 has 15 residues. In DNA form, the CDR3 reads TGTGCCAGCTCACCACCCCAGGGTCTAAATTCACCCCTCCACTTT. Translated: CASSPPQGLNSPLHF.

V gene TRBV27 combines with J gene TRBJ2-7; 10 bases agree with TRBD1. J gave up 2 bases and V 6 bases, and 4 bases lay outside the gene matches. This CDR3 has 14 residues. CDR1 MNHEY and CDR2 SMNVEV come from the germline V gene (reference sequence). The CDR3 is CASSLTGGPYEQYV. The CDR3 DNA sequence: TGTGCCAGCAGCTTGACAGGGGGCCCCTACGAGCAGTACGTC.

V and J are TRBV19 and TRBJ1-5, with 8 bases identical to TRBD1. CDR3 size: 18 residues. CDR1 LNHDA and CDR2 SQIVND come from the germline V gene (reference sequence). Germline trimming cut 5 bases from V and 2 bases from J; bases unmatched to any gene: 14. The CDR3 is CASSLAGQVVTGNQPQHF. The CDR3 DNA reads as TGTGCCAGTAGTCTGGCGGGACAGGTCGTCACAGGCAATCAGCCCCAGCATTTT.

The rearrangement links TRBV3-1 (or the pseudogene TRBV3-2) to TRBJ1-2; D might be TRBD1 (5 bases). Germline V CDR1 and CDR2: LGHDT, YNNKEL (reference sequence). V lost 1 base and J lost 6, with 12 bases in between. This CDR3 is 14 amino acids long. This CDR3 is CASSQAGRVDGYTF. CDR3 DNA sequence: TGTGCCAGCAGCCAAGCGGGCAGGGTGGATGGCTACACCTTC.

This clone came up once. CDR3 residues: CASSGTPGLAGAFMATQYF. Here the CDR3 DNA reads TGTGCCAGCAGTGGGACTCCGGGACTAGCGGGAGCTTTTATGGCGACCCAGTACTTC. The genes are TRBV6-1 and TRBJ2-5, with 14 bases matching TRBD2. V lost 4 bases to trimming and J lost 7 bases; unmatched junction nucleotides: 17. This CDR3 comprises 19 residues. The germline V gene has CDR1 MNHNS and CDR2 SASEGT.

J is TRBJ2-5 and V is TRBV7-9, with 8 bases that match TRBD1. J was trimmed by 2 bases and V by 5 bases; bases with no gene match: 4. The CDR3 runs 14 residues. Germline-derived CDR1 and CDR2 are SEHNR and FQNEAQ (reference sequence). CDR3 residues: CASSTGTGQETQYF. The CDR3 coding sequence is TGTGCCAGCAGCACCGGGACAGGTCAAGAGACCCAGTACTTC.

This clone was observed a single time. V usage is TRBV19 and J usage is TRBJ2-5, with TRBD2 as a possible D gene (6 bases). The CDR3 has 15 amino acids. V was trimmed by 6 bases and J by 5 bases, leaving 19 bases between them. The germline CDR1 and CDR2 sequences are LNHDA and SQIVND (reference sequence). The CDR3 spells CASSGREVLRETQYF. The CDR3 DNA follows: TGTGCCAGTAGCGGCAGGGAGGTCTTAAGGGAGACCCAGTACTTC.

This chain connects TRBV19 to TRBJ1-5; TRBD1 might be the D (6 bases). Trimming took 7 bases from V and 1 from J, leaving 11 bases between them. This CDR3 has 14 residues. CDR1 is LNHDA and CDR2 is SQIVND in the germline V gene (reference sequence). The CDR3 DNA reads TGTGCCAGTATCGAACAGGGAAGCAATCAGCCCCAGCATTTT. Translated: CASIEQGSNQPQHF.

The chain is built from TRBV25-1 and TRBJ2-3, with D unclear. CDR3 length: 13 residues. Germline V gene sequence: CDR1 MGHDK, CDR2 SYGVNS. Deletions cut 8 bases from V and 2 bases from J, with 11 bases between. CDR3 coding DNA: TGTGCCAGCGTCCGGGTTAACACAGATACGCAGTATTTT. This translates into CASVRVNTDTQYF.

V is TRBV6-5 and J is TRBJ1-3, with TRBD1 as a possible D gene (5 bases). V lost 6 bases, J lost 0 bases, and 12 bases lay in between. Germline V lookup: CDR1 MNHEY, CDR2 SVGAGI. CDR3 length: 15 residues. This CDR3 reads CASSRAGISGNTIYF. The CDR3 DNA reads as TGTGCCAGCAGCCGCGCAGGGATCTCTGGAAACACCATATATTTT.

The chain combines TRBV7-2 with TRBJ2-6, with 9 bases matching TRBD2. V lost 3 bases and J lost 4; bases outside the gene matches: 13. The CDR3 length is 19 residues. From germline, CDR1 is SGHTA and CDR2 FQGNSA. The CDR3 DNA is TGTGCCAGCAGCTTTCCTCCGGGACTAGCAATGGCCGGGGCCAACGTCCTGACTTTC. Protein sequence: CASSFPPGLAMAGANVLTF.

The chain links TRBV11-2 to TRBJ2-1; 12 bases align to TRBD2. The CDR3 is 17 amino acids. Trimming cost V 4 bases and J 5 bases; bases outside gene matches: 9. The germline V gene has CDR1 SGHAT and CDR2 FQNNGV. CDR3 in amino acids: CASSWASGGARDNEQFF. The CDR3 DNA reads TGTGCCAGCAGCTGGGCTAGCGGGGGGGCGAGGGACAATGAGCAGTTCTTC.

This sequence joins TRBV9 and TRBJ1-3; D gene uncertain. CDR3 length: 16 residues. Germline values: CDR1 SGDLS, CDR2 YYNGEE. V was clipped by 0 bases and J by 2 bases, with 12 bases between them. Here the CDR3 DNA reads TGTGCCAGCAGCGTAGACGGCGGGAGGGCTGGAAACACCATATATTTT. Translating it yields CASSVDGGRAGNTIYF.

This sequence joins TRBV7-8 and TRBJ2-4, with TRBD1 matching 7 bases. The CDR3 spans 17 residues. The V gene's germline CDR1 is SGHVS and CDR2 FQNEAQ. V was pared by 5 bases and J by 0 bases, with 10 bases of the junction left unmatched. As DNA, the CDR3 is TGTGCCAGCAGCCCAGAGGGACAGCCGCTAGCCAAAAACATTCAGTACTTC. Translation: CASSPEGQPLAKNIQYF.

CDR3 sequence: CASSDPYEQYV. The CDR3 DNA reads as TGTGCCAGCAGTGACCCATACGAGCAGTACGTC. V gene TRBV6-1 combines with J gene TRBJ2-7; D unclear. The germline CDR1 and CDR2 sequences are MNHNS and SASEGT. With 3 bases removed from V and 4 bases from J, the gap between germline ends came to 4 bases. The CDR3 is made up of 11 amino acids.

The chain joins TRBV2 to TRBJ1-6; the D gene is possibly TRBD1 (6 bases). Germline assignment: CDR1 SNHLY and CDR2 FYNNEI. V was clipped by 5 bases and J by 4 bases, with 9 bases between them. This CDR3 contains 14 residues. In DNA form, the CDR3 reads TGTGCCAGCAGTCCAGGACAGTATAATTCACCCCTCCACTTT. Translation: CASSPGQYNSPLHF.

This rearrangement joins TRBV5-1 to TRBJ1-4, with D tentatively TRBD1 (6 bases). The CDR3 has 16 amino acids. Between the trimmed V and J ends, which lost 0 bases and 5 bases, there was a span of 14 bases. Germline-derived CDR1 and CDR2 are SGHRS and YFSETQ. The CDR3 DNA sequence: TGCGCCAGCAGCTTGGGTACAGGGCCATTCAATGAAAAACTGTTTTTT. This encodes CASSLGTGPFNEKLFF.

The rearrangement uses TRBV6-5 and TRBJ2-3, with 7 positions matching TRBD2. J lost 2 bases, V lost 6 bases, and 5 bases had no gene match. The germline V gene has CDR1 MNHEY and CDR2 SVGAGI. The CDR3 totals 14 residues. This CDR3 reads CASSGGSATDTQYF. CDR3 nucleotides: TGTGCCAGCAGCGGGGGGAGCGCCACAGATACGCAGTATTTT.

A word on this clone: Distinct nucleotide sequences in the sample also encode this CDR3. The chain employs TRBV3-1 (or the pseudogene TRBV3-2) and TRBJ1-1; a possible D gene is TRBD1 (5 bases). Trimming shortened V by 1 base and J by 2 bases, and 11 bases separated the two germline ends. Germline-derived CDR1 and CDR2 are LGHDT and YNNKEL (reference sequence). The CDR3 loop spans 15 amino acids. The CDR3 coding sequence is TGTGCCAGCAGCCAAGGCGGGGGAGGAAACACTGAAGCTTTCTTT. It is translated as CASSQGGGGNTEAFF.

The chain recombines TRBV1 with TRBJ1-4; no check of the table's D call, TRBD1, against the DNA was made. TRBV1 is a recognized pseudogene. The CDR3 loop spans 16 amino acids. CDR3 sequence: CTSSHPDRGPNEKLFF. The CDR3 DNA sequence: TGCACCAGCAGCCATCCGGACAGGGGACCTAATGAAAAACTGTTTTTT.

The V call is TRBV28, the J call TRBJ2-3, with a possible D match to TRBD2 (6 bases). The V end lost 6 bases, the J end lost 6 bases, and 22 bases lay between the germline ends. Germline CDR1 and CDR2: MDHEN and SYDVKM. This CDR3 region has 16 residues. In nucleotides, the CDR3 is TGTGCCAGCAGCCAACGGGCGGGGAGTCCCTTTGATACGCAGTATTTT. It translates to CASSQRAGSPFDTQYF.

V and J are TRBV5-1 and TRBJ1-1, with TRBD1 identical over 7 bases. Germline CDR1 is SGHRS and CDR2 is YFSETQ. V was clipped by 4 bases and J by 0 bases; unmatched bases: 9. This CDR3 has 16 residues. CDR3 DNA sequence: TGCGCCAGCAGCGTAACTACCGGGACAGTGAACACTGAAGCTTTCTTT. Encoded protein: CASSVTTGTVNTEAFF.

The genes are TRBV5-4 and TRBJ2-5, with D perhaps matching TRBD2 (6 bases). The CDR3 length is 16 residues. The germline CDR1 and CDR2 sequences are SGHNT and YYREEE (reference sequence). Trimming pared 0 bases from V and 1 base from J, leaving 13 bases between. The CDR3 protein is CASSLVWEDSQETQYF. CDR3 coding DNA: TGTGCCAGCAGCTTGGTGTGGGAGGATAGCCAAGAGACCCAGTACTTC.

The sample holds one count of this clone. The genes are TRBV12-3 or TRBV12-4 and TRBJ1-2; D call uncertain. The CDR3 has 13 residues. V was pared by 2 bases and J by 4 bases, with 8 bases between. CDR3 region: CASSLNRAYGYTF. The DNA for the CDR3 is TGTGCCAGCAGTTTAAACAGAGCCTATGGCTACACCTTC.

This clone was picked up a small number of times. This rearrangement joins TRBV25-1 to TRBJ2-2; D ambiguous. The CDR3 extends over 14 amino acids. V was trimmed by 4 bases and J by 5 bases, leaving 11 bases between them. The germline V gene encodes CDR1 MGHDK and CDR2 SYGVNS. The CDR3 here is CASSVVGVTGELFF. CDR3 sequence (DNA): TGTGCCAGCAGTGTAGTCGGAGTTACCGGGGAGCTGTTTTTT.

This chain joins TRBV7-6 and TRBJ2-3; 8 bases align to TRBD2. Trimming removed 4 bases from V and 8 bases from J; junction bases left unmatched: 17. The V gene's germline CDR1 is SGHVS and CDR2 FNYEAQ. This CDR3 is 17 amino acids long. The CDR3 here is CASSSLREGLSSLTQYF. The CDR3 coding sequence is TGTGCCAGCAGCTCTCTTCGGGAGGGTTTATCTTCCCTTACGCAGTATTTT.

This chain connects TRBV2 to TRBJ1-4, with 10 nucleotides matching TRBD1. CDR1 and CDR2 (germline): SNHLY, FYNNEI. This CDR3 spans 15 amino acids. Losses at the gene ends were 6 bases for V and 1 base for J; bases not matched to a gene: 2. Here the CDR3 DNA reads TGTGCCAGCAGGCGGGACAGGGGAACTAATGAAAAACTGTTTTTT. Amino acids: CASRRDRGTNEKLFF.

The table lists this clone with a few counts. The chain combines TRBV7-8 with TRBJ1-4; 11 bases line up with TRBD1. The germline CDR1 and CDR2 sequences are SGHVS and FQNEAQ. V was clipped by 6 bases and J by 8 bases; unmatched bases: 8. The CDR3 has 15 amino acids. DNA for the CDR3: TGTGCCAGCAGGGACAGGGGGCGAAAGGGGGAAAAACTGTTTTTT. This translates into CASRDRGRKGEKLFF. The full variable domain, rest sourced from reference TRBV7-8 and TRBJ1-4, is GAGVSQSPRYKVAKRGQDVALRCDPISGHVSLFWYQQALGQGPEFLTYFQNEAQLDKSGLPSDRFFAERPEGSVSTLKIQRTQQEDSAVYLCASRDRGRKGEKLFFGSGTQLSVL.

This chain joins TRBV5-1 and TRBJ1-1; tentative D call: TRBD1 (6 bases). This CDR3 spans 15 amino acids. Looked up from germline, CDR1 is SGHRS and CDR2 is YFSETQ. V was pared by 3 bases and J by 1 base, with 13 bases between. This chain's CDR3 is CASSSLGARNTEAFF. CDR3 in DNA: TGCGCCAGCAGCTCCTTGGGGGCCAGGAACACTGAAGCTTTCTTT.

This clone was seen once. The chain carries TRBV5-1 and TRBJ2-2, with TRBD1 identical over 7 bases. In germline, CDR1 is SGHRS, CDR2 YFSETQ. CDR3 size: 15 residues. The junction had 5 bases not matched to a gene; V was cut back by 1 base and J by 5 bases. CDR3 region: CASSLIGGETGELFF. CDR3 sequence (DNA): TGCGCCAGCAGCTTGATAGGGGGCGAAACCGGGGAGCTGTTTTTT.